The 13 T cell receptor beta chains given below trace back to one sample, sequenced in a study of cytomegalovirus exposure and HLA in healthy donors. It was with 60 Vbeta and 13 Jbeta primers that the PCR ran. Here immunoSEQ multiplex PCR was the method, and the copy in TCRdb shows in-frame clones only, minus some. The data contain about 130,000 clones, 74% of them seen just once; the ten biggest clones take up less than 7%. The specimen was PBMCs. The receptor set was obtained from a woman between 45 and 60 years old in good health and CMV-seropositive.

This chain links TRBV19 with TRBJ2-3; maybe TRBD1 (6 bases). Germline V lookup: CDR1 LNHDA, CDR2 SQIVND (reference sequence). V lost 3 bases and J lost 4, with 14 bases in between. This CDR3 contains 15 residues. The CDR3: CASSIDRKRPDTQYF. CDR3 coding DNA: TGTGCCAGTAGTATCGACAGGAAAAGGCCAGATACGCAGTATTTT.

This clone occurred a few times. At one end the junction does not follow the germline gene, possibly because of a read error. The chain joins TRBV11-2 to TRBJ2-4, with no clear D. The CDR3 covers 12 residues. Germline V gene sequence: CDR1 SGHAT, CDR2 FQNNGV. Here the CDR3 reads CASSLNSPACSF. CDR3 nucleotide sequence: TGTGCCAGCAGCTTAAACAGCCCAGCCTGCTCCTTC.

CDR3 nucleotides: TGTGCCACCAGCAGAGATGCCAGTTCAGGAAACACCATATATTTT. It yields the protein CATSRDASSGNTIYF. The chain joins TRBV15 to TRBJ1-3; D is uncertain. The V end was cut by 0 bases, the J end by 4 bases, with 10 bases between. The CDR3 has 15 amino acids. Germline CDR1 reads LNHNV; CDR2 reads YYDKDF (reference sequence).

This clone turned up a few times. The chain recombines TRBV25-1 with TRBJ1-2, with D hard to call. The CDR3 consists of 14 residues. V was clipped by 2 bases and J by 4 bases, with 11 bases between them. Germline lookup yields CDR1 MGHDK and CDR2 SYGVNS. CDR3 protein: CASSESPYGYGYTF. In DNA, the CDR3 is TGTGCCAGCAGTGAAAGTCCTTACGGCTATGGCTACACCTTC.

V gene TRBV5-4 combines with J gene TRBJ2-1, with TRBD2 identical over 14 bases. Germline V gene data show CDR1 as SGHNT and CDR2 as YYREEE (reference sequence). The CDR3 sequence is 19 residues long. Germline trimming cut 4 bases from V and 1 base from J; bases unmatched to any gene: 10. The CDR3 DNA is TGTGCCAGCAGCCGAGAACCGGGACTAGCGGGAGATTCCTACAATGAGCAGTTCTTC. This codes for CASSREPGLAGDSYNEQFF.

This clone was found once. The chain has TRBV10-1 and TRBJ2-7; 8 bases are a match to TRBD1. Unmatched junction bases numbered 3, after V lost 5 bases and J lost 3 bases. Per the germline V gene, CDR1 is WNHNN and CDR2 is SYGVQD (reference sequence). This CDR3 contains 13 residues. The CDR3 DNA is TGCGCCAGCAGTAGCGGACAGGGCTACGAGCAGTACTTC. The encoded protein is CASSSGQGYEQYF.

This clone was seen a few times. The chain carries TRBV9 and TRBJ2-3; 8 bases match TRBD2. The germline V gene has CDR1 SGDLS and CDR2 YYNGEE. The CDR3 extends over 13 amino acids. V lost 10 bases, J lost 6 bases, and 10 bases stayed unmatched. CDR3: CAGAGGPDDTQYF. The CDR3 DNA reads as TGTGCCGGTGCGGGGGGTCCCGATGATACGCAGTATTTT. Drawing the rest from reference TRBV9 and TRBJ2-3, the complete variable domain is DSGVTQTPKHLITATGQRVTLRCSPRSGDLSVYWYQQSLDQGLQFLIQYYNGEERAKGNILERFSAQQFPDLHSELNLSSLELGDSALYFCAGAGGPDDTQYFGPGTRLTVL.

CDR3 DNA sequence: TGCGCCAGCAGGGGGACTAGCGGAGGGGACAGCGAGCAGTACTTC. This codes for CASRGTSGGDSEQYF. V is TRBV5-1 and J is TRBJ2-5; 11 nucleotides align to TRBD2. The J call is in doubt because the DNA end fits TRBJ2-7 better. Germline loops: CDR1 SGHRS, CDR2 YFSETQ. The CDR3 is 15 residues long.

In this sample, this clone turned up a few times. The V and J genes are TRBV9 and TRBJ1-4, with D unresolved. CDR1 and CDR2 from the germline V gene are SGDLS and YYNGEE. V was cut by 4 bases and J by 5 bases, with 12 bases left in between. The CDR3 has 14 amino acids. CDR3 protein: CASSPYLENEKLFF. CDR3 nucleotide sequence: TGTGCCAGCAGCCCTTACCTGGAGAATGAAAAACTGTTTTTT.

This clone was seen once. J is TRBJ1-4 and V is TRBV6-1; D is uncertain. V lost 7 bases, J lost 3 bases, and 9 bases lay in between. The CDR3 spans 13 residues. The germline V gene encodes CDR1 MNHNS and CDR2 SASEGT. Here the CDR3 reads CASTEAANEKLFF. In DNA form, the CDR3 reads TGTGCCAGCACCGAGGCGGCTAATGAAAAACTGTTTTTT.

This clone has just a few counts. The rearrangement links TRBV19 to TRBJ2-1; TRBD2 might be the D (5 bases). The V end lost 3 bases, the J end lost 10 bases, and 13 bases lay between the germline ends. This CDR3 is built from 13 residues. In germline, CDR1 is LNHDA, CDR2 SQIVND (reference sequence). The CDR3 coding sequence is TGTGCCAGTAGTATGTCCGTTCGCGGGGAGCAGTTCTTC. Translation: CASSMSVRGEQFF.

The J gene is TRBJ2-7, the V gene TRBV5-3; D may be TRBD1 (6 bases). TRBV5-3 is designated an ORF whose function remains uncertain. There are 14 residues in the CDR3. Trimming cost V 3 bases and J 2 bases, with 12 bases left between them. The CDR3 loop reads CARSYATGPYEQYF. In nucleotides, the CDR3 is TGTGCCAGAAGCTACGCGACAGGTCCCTACGAGCAGTACTTC.

This clone was detected only once. The genes are TRBV29-1 and TRBJ1-2; unclear D gene. The germline gives CDR1 SQVTM, CDR2 ANQGSEA. The germline V and J ends were trimmed by 3 bases and 13 bases, with 9 bases remaining between them. The CDR3 sequence is 9 residues long. The CDR3 bases are TGCAGCGTTGACCTCGGGATCACCTTC. Translated, it gives CSVDLGITF.